This entry concerns a single T cell receptor beta chain. Its specificity is unknown. V lost 7 bases, J lost 3 bases, and 15 bases lay in between. The germline V gene encodes CDR1 SGHDN and CDR2 FVKESK. The CDR3 consists of 14 residues. This sample is part of a study of OX40 agonist ivuxolimab in advanced cancers. Across the whole study: Patients received ivuxolimab, an agonistic anti-OX40 (CD134) antibody.

Sequencing was performed with immunoSEQ multiplex PCR; in TCRdb, only in-frame clones are kept and a portion is missing. The sample holds under 60,000 clones, roughly 91% seen once. Study-wide findings and caveats: Doses of 0.1 to 3.0 mg/kg were accompanied by clonal expansion of CD4+ and CD8+ blood T cells by week 6.

The genes are TRBV14 and TRBJ1-2, with TRBD1 as a possible D gene (5 bases). Source: CD4+ or CD8+ T cells sorted from blood, taken in a trial of the OX40 agonist ivuxolimab. The TCR originated in an adult with an advanced solid tumor such as melanoma, head and neck, liver or kidney cancer. Here the CDR3 DNA reads TGTGCCAGCACCCCCGGGGGTCTGGACTATGGCTACACCTTC. Amino acids: CASTPGGLDYGYTF.